The clone carrying this T cell receptor (beta chain) has only one observation. This sample was included in a study of T cell changes during pregnancy in multiple sclerosis. TCRdb's table, derived via immunoSEQ multiplex PCR, lists solely in-frame clones and lacks some. Of about 92,000 clones in the sample, 80% to 95% are singletons; the top ten hold about 2.6%. The TCR comes from a female donor with multiple sclerosis, enrolled in a pregnancy study. The sample was peripheral blood, taken in the first trimester of pregnancy.

The CDR3 loop reads CASSNRGYEQYF. As DNA, the CDR3 is TGTGCCAGCTCCAACAGGGGGTACGAGCAGTACTTC. The gene calls are TRBV27 and TRBJ2-7; TRBD1 matches 8 bases. The CDR3 loop spans 12 amino acids. The germline V gene encodes CDR1 MNHEY and CDR2 SMNVEV (reference sequence). V dropped 8 bases and J dropped 4; count of bases not matched to a gene: 4.